Listed here are 7 T cell receptor beta chains from one sample, sequenced in a study of T-cell memory formation after mild COVID-19. MiXCR was run by TCRdb on the 5' RACE reads, yielding one entry per CDR3 protein. The data hold fewer than 400,000 distinct CDR3 sequences, with 10% to 15% observed a single time. The specimen was PBMCs or a T cell subset sorted from them (not recorded which). These receptors came from a man younger than 35 who had mild COVID-19 (a few samples of this study predate the infection). Cell type and time point are not known.

In DNA, the CDR3 is TGTGCCAGCAGCTTGGGGGGTTGGGCAGGGCCTCTGAATGAGCAGTTCTTC. It codes for CASSLGGWAGPLNEQFF. This chain connects TRBV5-5 to TRBJ2-1, with D maybe TRBD1 (5 bases). The CDR3 is 17 amino acids. CDR1 and CDR2 (germline): SGHKS, YYEKEE (reference sequence). Trimming pared 0 bases from V and 7 bases from J, leaving 20 bases between. The entire variable domain, with the rest obtained from reference TRBV5-5 and TRBJ2-1, is as follows: DAGVTQSPTHLIKTRGQQVTLRCSPISGHKSVSWYQQVLGQGPQFIFQYYEKEERGRGNFPDRFSARQFPNYSSELNVNALLLGDSALYLCASSLGGWAGPLNEQFFGPGTRLTVL.

This clonotype was counted between two and nine times. This chain connects TRBV7-2 to TRBJ1-1, with D unclear. Trimming removed 5 bases from V and 2 bases from J, with 15 bases in between. The CDR3 contains 15 residues. The germline gives CDR1 SGHTA, CDR2 FQGNSA. The CDR3: CASSRASMGNTEAFF. The CDR3 DNA is TGTGCCAGCAGCCGAGCGTCGATGGGTAACACTGAAGCTTTCTTT.

This chain uses TRBV7-2 with TRBJ1-2; TRBD1 aligns across 9 bases. With 5 bases clipped from V and 5 bases from J, the junction kept 6 bases outside the gene matches. The CDR3 covers 14 residues. Germline V gene data show CDR1 as SGHTA and CDR2 as FQGNSA. CDR3 region: CASSGTGGGYGYTF. The CDR3 region has the DNA TGTGCCAGCAGCGGCACAGGGGGCGGGTATGGCTACACCTTC.

This rearrangement joins TRBV7-9 to TRBJ2-4, with TRBD2 as a possible D gene (5 bases). Trimming took 9 bases from V and 7 from J, leaving 13 bases between them. The CDR3 is made up of 12 amino acids. Germline CDR1 and CDR2: SEHNR and FQNEAQ (reference sequence). CDR3 sequence: CASTWTDNIQYF. CDR3 sequence (DNA): TGTGCCAGTACCTGGACTGACAACATTCAGTACTTC.

J is TRBJ1-2 and V is TRBV20-1; D unclear. The CDR3 is 14 residues long. Trimming cost V 0 bases and J 5 bases, with 13 bases left between them. Germline V lookup: CDR1 DFQATT, CDR2 SNEGSKA (reference sequence). The CDR3 reads CSARDVRVQYGYTF. CDR3 sequence (DNA): TGCAGTGCTAGAGATGTACGGGTTCAATATGGCTACACCTTC.

The chain couples TRBV12-3 or TRBV12-4 to TRBJ1-6; 8 bases agree with TRBD1. The V gene end was trimmed by 6 bases and the J gene end by 12 bases; junction bases not matched to a gene: 10. This CDR3 spans 14 amino acids. The CDR3 loop reads CASSKRTGTGPLHF. The CDR3 bases are TGTGCCAGCAGCAAGCGGACAGGGACGGGACCCCTCCACTTT.

This clonotype was seen only a few times. The V call is TRBV3-1, the J call TRBJ1-4; D not certain. The CDR3 length is 12 residues. The germline CDR1 and CDR2 sequences are LGHDT and YNNKEL (reference sequence). Trimming took 0 bases from V and 10 from J, leaving 6 bases between them. CDR3 in amino acids: CASSQDAGKLFF. The CDR3 DNA is TGTGCCAGCAGCCAAGATGCGGGAAAACTGTTTTTT.